The rows below give T cell receptor beta chains drawn from one sample of a study of blood T cells in healthy people across ages. One entry per CDR3 protein results from TCRdb running MiXCR on the 5' RACE reads. The repertoire holds 780,000 or so distinct CDR3 sequences, 20% to 30% seen once, with approximately 3.7% in the top ten. The sample was also linked to a second study, of T cells of mothers and their children.

Sequenced material: blood. Receptors were obtained from a boy aged 5-17 years in good health. CDR3s include the opening cysteine and the closing phenylalanine or tryptophan. Each record gives: D gene, J gene, V gene, clone size, CDR3 DNA, CDR3 protein. A D gene is named only where the DNA matches it firmly. Clone size is shown for a subset of rows, as once, few, many or a class of expanded clone.

d_call: NA; j_call: TRBJ1-2; v_call: TRBV20-1; clone_size: NA; cdr3_nt: TGCAGTGCTAGAGATACGAGAGTTAACTATGGCTACACCTTC; cdr3_aa: CSARDTRVNYGYTF
d_call: NA; j_call: TRBJ1-1; v_call: TRBV19; clone_size: NA; cdr3_nt: TGTGCCAGTAGTATAGTGGGCGGAGACACTGAAGCTTTCTTT; cdr3_aa: CASSIVGGDTEAFF
d_call: TRBD1; j_call: TRBJ1-5; v_call: TRBV4-3; clone_size: NA; cdr3_nt: TGCGCCAGCAGCCAGGGACAGGCTAGCAATCAGCCCCAGCATTTT; cdr3_aa: CASSQGQASNQPQHF
d_call: TRBD1; j_call: TRBJ2-1; v_call: TRBV29-1; clone_size: NA; cdr3_nt: TGCAGCGTTGAAGGGCGTCAGGACAGGGGTTACAATGAGCAGTTCTTC; cdr3_aa: CSVEGRQDRGYNEQFF
d_call: NA; j_call: TRBJ2-3; v_call: TRBV18; clone_size: NA; cdr3_nt: TGTGCCAGCTCACCAGACGCTGTTCAGCCCCAGTATTTT; cdr3_aa: CASSPDAVQPQYF
d_call: NA; j_call: TRBJ2-3; v_call: TRBV4-3; clone_size: NA; cdr3_nt: TGCGCCAGCAGCCAAGAAAGAGGGGGTACGCAGTATTTT; cdr3_aa: CASSQERGGTQYF
d_call: TRBD1; j_call: TRBJ2-1; v_call: TRBV29-1; clone_size: few; cdr3_nt: TGCAGCGCAGGGACAGGGGAGGTCAATGAGCAGTTCTTC; cdr3_aa: CSAGTGEVNEQFF
d_call: NA; j_call: TRBJ2-3; v_call: TRBV28; clone_size: few; cdr3_nt: TGTGCCAGCAGCCCGGGACTTCGTTCATGGGGTACGCAGTATTTT; cdr3_aa: CASSPGLRSWGTQYF
d_call: NA; j_call: TRBJ2-7; v_call: TRBV20-1; clone_size: few; cdr3_nt: TGCAGTGCGAGAGGACGCCCCATGGACTGGACCTACGAGCAGTACTTC; cdr3_aa: CSARGRPMDWTYEQYF
d_call: NA; j_call: TRBJ1-1; v_call: TRBV7-2; clone_size: many; cdr3_nt: TGTGCCAGCAGCTTAGGGGGGCTTAACACTGAAGCTTTCTTT; cdr3_aa: CASSLGGLNTEAFF
d_call: NA; j_call: TRBJ1-1; v_call: TRBV20-1; clone_size: many; cdr3_nt: TGCAGTGCTAGAGATCCGAGGGGAGCTTTCTTT; cdr3_aa: CSARDPRGAFF
d_call: TRBD2; j_call: TRBJ2-3; v_call: TRBV5-1; clone_size: NA; cdr3_nt: TGCGCCAGCAGCTTGGAGGGGACTAGCGGGGTCGGCACAGATACGCAGTATTTT; cdr3_aa: CASSLEGTSGVGTDTQYF
d_call: NA; j_call: TRBJ2-7; v_call: TRBV29-1; clone_size: few; cdr3_nt: TGCAGCGTCGTAGGAAGGAGCTACGAGCAGTACTTC; cdr3_aa: CSVVGRSYEQYF
d_call: TRBD2; j_call: TRBJ2-3; v_call: TRBV29-1; clone_size: few; cdr3_nt: TGCAGCGTTACTAGCGGGGGGCTTTACGGGGATACGCAGTATTTT; cdr3_aa: CSVTSGGLYGDTQYF
d_call: TRBD1; j_call: TRBJ2-1; v_call: TRBV29-1; clone_size: few; cdr3_nt: TGCAGCGTGGGACAGGGGTTGGATGAGCAGTTCTTC; cdr3_aa: CSVGQGLDEQFF
d_call: NA; j_call: TRBJ1-1; v_call: TRBV7-2; clone_size: NA; cdr3_nt: TGTGCCAGCAGCTTCTGGAGGAACACTGAAGCTTTCTTT; cdr3_aa: CASSFWRNTEAFF
d_call: NA; j_call: TRBJ2-1; v_call: TRBV18; clone_size: NA; cdr3_nt: TGTGCCAGCTCACCAGTGGCATACCGTCTACGTTCTTTGGGACACTCCTACAATGAGCAGTTCTTC; cdr3_aa: CASSPVAYRLRSLGHSYNEQFF
d_call: NA; j_call: TRBJ1-1; v_call: TRBV5-1; clone_size: few; cdr3_nt: TGCGCCAGCAGCTTGCCTGACAGGTACAACACTGAAGCTTTCTTT; cdr3_aa: CASSLPDRYNTEAFF
d_call: NA; j_call: TRBJ2-3; v_call: TRBV5-4; clone_size: NA; cdr3_nt: TGTGCCAGCAGTTTACCGGGAGACACAGATACGCAGTATTTT; cdr3_aa: CASSLPGDTDTQYF
d_call: NA; j_call: TRBJ2-3; v_call: TRBV18; clone_size: once; cdr3_nt: TGTGCCAGCTCTCTGTTTGGGGGGGCCATCGATACGCAGTATTTT; cdr3_aa: CASSLFGGAIDTQYF
d_call: NA; j_call: TRBJ2-1; v_call: TRBV14; clone_size: NA; cdr3_nt: TGTGCCAGCAGCCAAAAGAGCGGCTACTCCTACAATGAGCAGTTCTTC; cdr3_aa: CASSQKSGYSYNEQFF
d_call: TRBD2; j_call: TRBJ2-3; v_call: TRBV7-9; clone_size: few; cdr3_nt: TGTGCCAGCACCTCCGGGACTAGCGGGAATACTGCTAGCACAGATACGCAGTATTTT; cdr3_aa: CASTSGTSGNTASTDTQYF
d_call: TRBD1; j_call: TRBJ2-6; v_call: TRBV7-9; clone_size: NA; cdr3_nt: TGTGCCAGCAGCTTCCCGGGACAGCCCAGGGAGTTTGGCGGGGCCAACGTCCTGACTTTC; cdr3_aa: CASSFPGQPREFGGANVLTF
d_call: TRBD1; j_call: TRBJ2-1; v_call: TRBV29-1; clone_size: few; cdr3_nt: TGCAGCGTTGAACTTCCTGGGGGGACAGGGAGGTACGAGCAGTTCTTC; cdr3_aa: CSVELPGGTGRYEQFF
d_call: NA; j_call: TRBJ1-2; v_call: TRBV6-5; clone_size: once; cdr3_nt: TGTGCCAGCAGTTACTCCAAGGGGAGGGACTATGGCTACACCTTC; cdr3_aa: CASSYSKGRDYGYTF
d_call: TRBD1; j_call: TRBJ1-2; v_call: TRBV12-3/TRBV12-4; clone_size: many; cdr3_nt: TGTGCCAGCAGTCCCGGGACAGGGAACGGCTACACCTTC; cdr3_aa: CASSPGTGNGYTF
d_call: NA; j_call: TRBJ1-5; v_call: TRBV7-9; clone_size: NA; cdr3_nt: TGTGCCAGCAGCTTCGACAGTAGCAATCAGCCCCAGCATTTT; cdr3_aa: CASSFDSSNQPQHF
d_call: TRBD2; j_call: TRBJ2-2; v_call: TRBV29-1; clone_size: NA; cdr3_nt: TGCAGCGGAGTACTAGCGGGAGTCACCGGGGAGCTGTTTTTT; cdr3_aa: CSGVLAGVTGELFF
d_call: TRBD2; j_call: TRBJ2-7; v_call: TRBV20-1; clone_size: few; cdr3_nt: TGCAGTGCTAGAGGTCCTAGCGGGAGTTACGAGCAGTACTTC; cdr3_aa: CSARGPSGSYEQYF
d_call: NA; j_call: TRBJ2-4; v_call: TRBV9; clone_size: many; cdr3_nt: TGTGCCAGCAGCGTAGATGGGGAAAACATTCAGTACTTC; cdr3_aa: CASSVDGENIQYF
d_call: TRBD2; j_call: TRBJ2-3; v_call: TRBV28; clone_size: few; cdr3_nt: TGTGCCAGCAGTTTCCCCCTAGCGGGAGGAGTATGGGATACGCAGTATTTT; cdr3_aa: CASSFPLAGGVWDTQYF
d_call: TRBD1; j_call: TRBJ2-5; v_call: TRBV9; clone_size: few; cdr3_nt: TGTGCCAGCAGCGTAGCGAGAGGACAGGCAGAGACCCAGTACTTC; cdr3_aa: CASSVARGQAETQYF
d_call: NA; j_call: TRBJ1-2; v_call: TRBV7-9; clone_size: few; cdr3_nt: TGTGCCAGCAGCCCCCCCCGGGACGGCTATGGCTACACCTTC; cdr3_aa: CASSPPRDGYGYTF
d_call: NA; j_call: TRBJ2-7; v_call: TRBV11-3; clone_size: NA; cdr3_nt: TGTGCCAGCAGCCCTAATGGCGAGCAGTACTTC; cdr3_aa: CASSPNGEQYF
d_call: NA; j_call: TRBJ2-4; v_call: TRBV12-3/TRBV12-4; clone_size: NA; cdr3_nt: TGTGCCAGCGTTTCGCCCCGGAACATTCAGTACTTC; cdr3_aa: CASVSPRNIQYF
d_call: NA; j_call: TRBJ2-7; v_call: TRBV7-9; clone_size: few; cdr3_nt: TGTGCCAGCAGCTTCTTATCGGGGTACGGCGAGCAGTACTTC; cdr3_aa: CASSFLSGYGEQYF
d_call: NA; j_call: TRBJ2-7; v_call: TRBV15; clone_size: NA; cdr3_nt: TGTGCCACCAGCGGCGGACGGCTTTACGAGCAGTACTTC; cdr3_aa: CATSGGRLYEQYF
d_call: NA; j_call: TRBJ1-3; v_call: TRBV7-9; clone_size: NA; cdr3_nt: TGTACCAGCAGCAGACGAAACACTGGAAACACCATATATTTT; cdr3_aa: CTSSRRNTGNTIYF
d_call: TRBD1; j_call: TRBJ2-5; v_call: TRBV7-3; clone_size: few; cdr3_nt: TGTGCCAGCAGGGACCGACCGGGACAGGGGGATCAAGAGACCCAGTACTTC; cdr3_aa: CASRDRPGQGDQETQYF
d_call: NA; j_call: TRBJ2-5; v_call: TRBV29-1; clone_size: NA; cdr3_nt: TGCAGCGGGGAAGATTACGGGGGCCAGTCTGGGGAGACCCAGTACTTC; cdr3_aa: CSGEDYGGQSGETQYF
d_call: NA; j_call: TRBJ2-2; v_call: TRBV6-5; clone_size: NA; cdr3_nt: TGTGCCAGCAGTTACAGTCAGGGTCGCGACACCGGGGAGCTGTTTTTT; cdr3_aa: CASSYSQGRDTGELFF
d_call: TRBD1; j_call: TRBJ1-3; v_call: TRBV7-2; clone_size: few; cdr3_nt: TGTGCCAGCAGCTCTCGGACAGGGGCTGGAAACACCATATATTTT; cdr3_aa: CASSSRTGAGNTIYF
d_call: NA; j_call: TRBJ1-1; v_call: TRBV16; clone_size: few; cdr3_nt: TGTGCCAGCAGTCGACAGGCGAACACTGAAGCTTTCTTT; cdr3_aa: CASSRQANTEAFF
d_call: TRBD1; j_call: TRBJ1-5; v_call: TRBV3-1; clone_size: NA; cdr3_nt: TGTGCCAGCAGCCAAGGGGACAGGAGGAATCAGCCCCAGCATTTT; cdr3_aa: CASSQGDRRNQPQHF
d_call: NA; j_call: TRBJ2-3; v_call: TRBV28; clone_size: few; cdr3_nt: TGTGCCAGCATCGGGGGCGGACGCGCAGATACGCAGTATTTT; cdr3_aa: CASIGGGRADTQYF
d_call: NA; j_call: TRBJ2-1; v_call: TRBV20-1; clone_size: NA; cdr3_nt: TGCAGTGCTACCGTATGGGATGAGCAGTTCTTC; cdr3_aa: CSATVWDEQFF
d_call: NA; j_call: TRBJ1-1; v_call: TRBV6-2/TRBV6-3; clone_size: NA; cdr3_nt: TGTGCCAGCAGACTTGTGGCTGAAGCTTTCTTT; cdr3_aa: CASRLVAEAFF
d_call: NA; j_call: TRBJ2-2; v_call: TRBV29-1; clone_size: NA; cdr3_nt: TGCAGCGTTGGTTTTTGGGGGGTTGGCACCGGGGAGCTGTTTTTT; cdr3_aa: CSVGFWGVGTGELFF
d_call: TRBD1; j_call: TRBJ2-1; v_call: TRBV6-4; clone_size: NA; cdr3_nt: TGTGCCAGCAGTGACTCTGGGACAGGGGTAAATGAGCAGTTCTTC; cdr3_aa: CASSDSGTGVNEQFF
d_call: NA; j_call: TRBJ2-5; v_call: TRBV29-1; clone_size: few; cdr3_nt: TGCAGCGTTACAGGCCCCATACTAGAAGAGGCCCAGTACTTC; cdr3_aa: CSVTGPILEEAQYF
d_call: NA; j_call: TRBJ2-1; v_call: TRBV4-1; clone_size: NA; cdr3_nt: TGCGCCAGCAGCCCGCGGGACGACCACAATGAGCAGTTCTTC; cdr3_aa: CASSPRDDHNEQFF
d_call: NA; j_call: TRBJ2-5; v_call: TRBV18; clone_size: NA; cdr3_nt: TGTGCCAGCTCACAGACGCGCCAAGAGACCCAGTACTTC; cdr3_aa: CASSQTRQETQYF
d_call: NA; j_call: TRBJ1-1; v_call: TRBV6-2/TRBV6-3; clone_size: few; cdr3_nt: TGTGCCAGCAGTTACTCACCCGCCCTGACGGAAATGAACACTGAAGCTTTCTTT; cdr3_aa: CASSYSPALTEMNTEAFF
d_call: NA; j_call: TRBJ1-1; v_call: TRBV7-9; clone_size: NA; cdr3_nt: TGTGCCAGCTACTCGACGGCGAACACTGAAGCTTTCTTT; cdr3_aa: CASYSTANTEAFF
d_call: TRBD2; j_call: TRBJ2-7; v_call: TRBV2; clone_size: few; cdr3_nt: TGTGCCAGCGGGACTAGCGGGAGTTCCTACGAGCAGTACTTC; cdr3_aa: CASGTSGSSYEQYF
d_call: NA; j_call: TRBJ2-3; v_call: TRBV20-1; clone_size: NA; cdr3_nt: TGCAGTGCGACATCAGGGTCCTCTAGCACAGATACGCAGTATTTT; cdr3_aa: CSATSGSSSTDTQYF
d_call: NA; j_call: TRBJ1-4; v_call: TRBV3-1; clone_size: many; cdr3_nt: TGTGCCAGCACAGGAAAGGCTAATGAAAAACTGTTTTTT; cdr3_aa: CASTGKANEKLFF
d_call: NA; j_call: TRBJ1-1; v_call: TRBV3-1; clone_size: few; cdr3_nt: TGTGCCAGCAGCCAAGATCGGGTGGGGGGCGGTGAAGCTTTCTTT; cdr3_aa: CASSQDRVGGGEAFF